The 7 T cell receptor beta chains reported below all come from one sample, sequenced in a study of beta chain features in type 1 diabetes. Expressed TCRB transcripts were sequenced because the entire RNA isolate underwent reverse transcription. Generated by immunoSEQ multiplex PCR, the TCRdb table keeps only in-frame clones and is missing some. Seen here are under 300,000 clones, approximately 15% observed once, and the top ten hold almost 0.02%. Study results and limitations: All four CD4+ subsets of Type 1 diabetes patients contained TCRB CDR3s that were moderately but significantly shorter.

Their antigen targets remain unknown. The sample was naive CD4+ T cells from blood. The receptor set was obtained from a man under 40 with type 1 diabetes.

This clone was seen only a few times. Here the CDR3 DNA reads TGTGCCAGCAGCCCTTGGACAGGGTTCCTCTCTGGGGCCAACGTCCTGACTTTC. It codes for CASSPWTGFLSGANVLTF. This chain uses TRBV7-2 with TRBJ2-6, with 8 bases lining up with TRBD1. The CDR3 is 18 residues long. CDR1 and CDR2 (germline): SGHTA, FQGNSA. V shed 5 bases and J 0 bases; nucleotides not matched to a gene: 9.

This clone came up a few times. The V and J genes are TRBV5-1 and TRBJ2-7; 7 nucleotides match TRBD2. The CDR3 consists of 15 residues. V dropped 4 bases and J dropped 2; count of bases not matched to a gene: 9. The V gene's germline CDR1 is SGHRS and CDR2 YFSETQ. CDR3 bases: TGCGCCAGCAGCCCAACCCCAGCGGGGCCCTACGAGCAGTACTTC. This encodes CASSPTPAGPYEQYF.

This clone turned up a few times. V gene TRBV29-1 combines with J gene TRBJ1-2; 8 bases agree with TRBD1. Trimming at V came to 3 bases and at J to 8 bases, leaving 8 bases not matched to a gene. This CDR3 has 13 residues. Germline V gene lookup returns CDR1 SQVTM and CDR2 ANQGSEA. The DNA for the CDR3 is TGCAGCGTTGATCGGCAGGGGGCAGGCGGCTACACCTTC. Translating gives CSVDRQGAGGYTF. The full variable domain, completed using reference TRBV29-1 and TRBJ1-2, is SAVISQKPSRDICQRGTSLTIQCQVDSQVTMMFWYRQQPGQSLTLIATANQGSEATYESGFVIDKFPISRPNLTFSTLTVSNMSPEDSSIYLCSVDRQGAGGYTFGSGTRLTVV.

The chain is built from TRBV5-1 and TRBJ1-1; 7 positions agree with TRBD1. J lost 1 base, V lost 5 bases, and 11 bases had no gene match. The length of the CDR3 is 16 residues. The germline V gene encodes CDR1 SGHRS and CDR2 YFSETQ. Here the CDR3 reads CASSSNSGTENTEAFF. CDR3 nucleotides: TGCGCCAGCAGTTCCAATTCCGGGACAGAGAACACTGAAGCTTTCTTT.

This rearrangement joins TRBV30 to TRBJ1-3; D gene unclear. V shed 0 bases and J shed 0 bases, with 9 bases lying between them. The CDR3 has 15 amino acids. Germline CDR1 reads GTSNPN; CDR2 reads SVGIG (reference sequence). The DNA of the CDR3 is TGTGCCTGGAGTGTCGGGTCCGGCTCTGGAAACACCATATATTTT. This sequence encodes CAWSVGSGSGNTIYF.

The V gene is TRBV5-6, the J gene TRBJ2-5, with unresolved D. Germline V gene sequence: CDR1 SGHDT, CDR2 YYEEEE. V shed 1 base and J shed 5 bases, with 15 bases lying between them. The CDR3 length is 15 residues. CDR3 sequence (DNA): TGTGCCAGCAGCTTGCGGCATAGGAGATGGGAGACCCAGTACTTC. Amino acid sequence: CASSLRHRRWETQYF. The full variable domain, in which reference TRBV5-6 and TRBJ2-5 provide the parts outside the CDR3, is DAGVTQSPTHLIKTRGQQVTLRCSPKSGHDTVSWYQQALGQGPQFIFQYYEEEERQRGNFPDRFSGHQFPNYSSELNVNALLLGDSALYLCASSLRHRRWETQYFGPGTRLLVL.

The chain recombines TRBV7-2 with TRBJ1-5; a weak D match, TRBD1 (5 bases). The germline V gene has CDR1 SGHTA and CDR2 FQGNSA. The CDR3 runs 15 residues. Between the trimmed V and J ends, which lost 2 bases and 4 bases, there was a span of 12 bases. In nucleotides, the CDR3 is TGTGCCAGCAGCTTATTGGCAGGGAGGAATCAGCCCCAGCATTTT. It encodes CASSLLAGRNQPQHF.